The 9 T cell receptor beta chains in this list originate from one sample, sequenced in a study of shared clonotypes between healthy human individuals. Libraries were prepared by immunoSEQ multiplex PCR; TCRdb keeps only in-frame clonotypes and omits some of them. The data hold approximately 2.3 million clones, with just over 90% observed a single time. The sequenced sample was naive CD4+ T cells from PBMCs. Subset reported: CD45RA+ positively selected. Receptors originate from a man aged 18 to 29 in good health. Some clones in this sample may be carry-over from other donors' samples.

Turning to this clone: This sample also contains other DNA sequences that code for the same CDR3. Here the CDR3 reads CASSIRAVNTGELFF. CDR3 DNA sequence: TGTGCCAGTAGTATCAGGGCGGTGAACACCGGGGAGCTGTTTTTT. The chain carries TRBV19 and TRBJ2-2; perhaps TRBD1 as D (5 bases). The V end was cut by 3 bases, the J end by 1 base, with 9 bases between. CDR1 LNHDA and CDR2 SQIVND come from the germline V gene (reference sequence). This CDR3 is 15 amino acids long.

This clone has a single count. This sequence joins TRBV6-6 and TRBJ1-5, with a tentative D call TRBD1 (6 bases). The CDR3 runs 14 residues. The V end was cut by 6 bases, the J end by 4 bases, with 13 bases between. Germline CDR1 reads MNHNY; CDR2 reads SVGAGI (reference sequence). The CDR3 reads CASSLQGANQPQHF. The CDR3 coding sequence is TGTGCCAGCAGCCTACAGGGAGCTAATCAGCCCCAGCATTTT.

The chain carries TRBV6-1 and TRBJ2-7; D tentatively reads TRBD1 or TRBD2 (5 bases each). The CDR3 is 15 residues long. Germline values: CDR1 MNHNS, CDR2 SASEGT. V was shortened by 0 bases and J by 3 bases, with 12 bases between the two germline ends. CDR3 nucleotide sequence: TGTGCCAGCAGTGAAGCGCCAGGGAGCCTCTACGAGCAGTACTTC. It yields the protein CASSEAPGSLYEQYF.

V is TRBV18 and J is TRBJ2-1; D gene unclear. CDR3 length: 16 residues. V lost 4 bases, J lost 7 bases, and 20 bases lay in between. Germline V gene data show CDR1 as KGHSH and CDR2 as LQKENI. The CDR3 here is CASSQLSQALRNEQFF. DNA of the CDR3: TGTGCCAGCTCACAACTATCCCAGGCCCTTAGGAATGAGCAGTTCTTC.

This clone was recorded only once. The chain employs TRBV27 and TRBJ2-1, with TRBD2 matching over 8 bases. The germline V gene encodes CDR1 MNHEY and CDR2 SMNVEV (reference sequence). This CDR3 is 15 amino acids long. The ends lost 8 bases at V and 1 base at J; junction bases unmatched: 7. CDR3 DNA: TGTGCCAGCGACGGGGGGGGCGGATCCTACAATGAGCAGTTCTTC. Its translation is CASDGGGGSYNEQFF.

V and J are TRBV2 and TRBJ1-3; D unresolved. V gave up 6 bases and J gave up 2 bases, with 2 bases separating them. Per the germline V gene, CDR1 is SNHLY and CDR2 is FYNNEI. The CDR3 extends over 11 amino acids. CDR3 in amino acids: CASRTGNTIYF. The CDR3 DNA sequence: TGTGCCAGCAGGACTGGAAACACCATATATTTT.

The chain carries TRBV5-1 and TRBJ2-5; TRBD2 aligns across 13 bases. Trimming removed 3 bases from V and 4 bases from J; junction bases left unmatched: 9. Germline V gives CDR1 SGHRS, CDR2 YFSETQ. The CDR3 spans 17 residues. CDR3: CASSYTSGRAQGETQYF. The CDR3 DNA is TGCGCCAGCAGCTACACTAGCGGGAGGGCCCAAGGAGAGACCCAGTACTTC.

The V call is TRBV9, the J call TRBJ2-3; maybe TRBD2 (7 bases). CDR3 size: 17 residues. Looked up from germline, CDR1 is SGDLS and CDR2 is YYNGEE. The germline V and J ends were trimmed by 0 bases and 4 bases, with 18 bases remaining between them. Written as DNA, the CDR3 is TGTGCCAGCAGCGTAGAAGGAGGGAGGGGGATCCCAGATACGCAGTATTTT. It yields the protein CASSVEGGRGIPDTQYF.

The chain has TRBV28 and TRBJ2-1, with D perhaps matching TRBD2 (5 bases). The CDR3 contains 17 residues. V gave up 1 base and J gave up 1 base, with 14 bases separating them. Germline V gene sequence: CDR1 MDHEN, CDR2 SYDVKM. CDR3 residues: CASSLFLQRVSYNEQFF. DNA for the CDR3: TGTGCCAGCAGTTTATTTCTCCAGAGGGTATCCTACAATGAGCAGTTCTTC.